This is a list of T cell receptor beta chains from one sample in a study of blood T cell repertoires in COVID-19. Assay used: immunoSEQ multiplex PCR; TCRdb lists only in-frame clones, some missing. This table has roughly 70,000 clones, 70% to 90% appearing once. The specimen was peripheral blood. The source is a man at least 80 years old with COVID-19, enrolled during active disease. Each CDR3 is given with its conserved first and last residue. A D gene is named only where the DNA matches it firmly. Size values are once, few and many counts, or a class for expanded clones, and some rows have none.

d_gene | len | j_gene | abundance | v_gene | CDR3aa | CDR3nt
TRBD1 | 15 | TRBJ1-3 | - | TRBV7-2 | CASSRTDRAGNTIYF | TGTGCCAGCAGCCGCACCGACAGGGCTGGAAACACCATATATTTT
TRBD1 | 14 | TRBJ2-1 | - | TRBV15 | CATSGTGSYNEQFF | TGTGCCACCAGCGGGACAGGCTCCTACAATGAGCAGTTCTTC
- | 15 | TRBJ1-4 | - | TRBV28 | CASSLPTGSQEKLFF | TGTGCCAGCAGTTTACCTACAGGGTCTCAGGAAAAACTGTTTTTT
- | 15 | TRBJ1-5 | - | TRBV18 | CASSPNKGANQPQHF | TGTGCCAGCTCACCAAATAAAGGGGCGAATCAGCCCCAGCATTTT
TRBD1 | 13 | TRBJ2-7 | few | TRBV6-5 | CASVPGQGGEQYF | TGTGCCAGCGTGCCGGGACAGGGTGGAGAGCAGTACTTC
- | 13 | TRBJ2-7 | - | TRBV10-3 | CATKGWGDGEQYF | TGTGCCACCAAGGGATGGGGGGACGGGGAGCAGTACTTC
TRBD1 | 14 | TRBJ2-3 | - | TRBV3-1/TRBV3-2 | CASSEGQGTDTQYF | TGTGCCAGCAGCGAAGGACAGGGCACAGATACGCAGTATTTT
- | 16 | TRBJ2-5 | - | TRBV3-1/TRBV3-2 | CASSQDTITLQETQYF | TGTGCCAGCAGCCAAGATACTATTACCCTCCAAGAGACCCAGTACTTC
TRBD1 | 15 | TRBJ1-2 | once | TRBV3-1/TRBV3-2 | CASSARDRGPYGYTF | TGTGCCAGCAGCGCGCGGGACAGGGGTCCCTATGGCTACACCTTC
TRBD1 | 15 | TRBJ2-7 | few | TRBV19 | CASSPPDRRTYEQYF | TGTGCCAGTAGTCCTCCGGACAGGAGGACCTACGAGCAGTACTTC